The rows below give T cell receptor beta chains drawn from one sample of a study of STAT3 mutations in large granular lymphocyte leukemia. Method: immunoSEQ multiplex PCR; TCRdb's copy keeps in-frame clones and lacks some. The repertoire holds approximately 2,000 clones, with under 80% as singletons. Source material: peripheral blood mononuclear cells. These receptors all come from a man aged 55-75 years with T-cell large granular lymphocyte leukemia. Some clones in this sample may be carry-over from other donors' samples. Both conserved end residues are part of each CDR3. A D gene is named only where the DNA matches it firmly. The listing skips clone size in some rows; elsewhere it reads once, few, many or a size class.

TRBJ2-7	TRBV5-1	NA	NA	TGCGCCAGCAGCTCGGAGGGACTGTCTTACGAGCAGTACTTC	CASSSEGLSYEQYF
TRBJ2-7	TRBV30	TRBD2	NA	TGTGCCTGGGGAGGCCTAGCGGGCGAGCAGTACTTC	CAWGGLAGEQYF
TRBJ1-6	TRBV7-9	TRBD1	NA	TGTGCCAGCAGCTCCGCGGACAGGGCGGATTCACCCCTCCACTTT	CASSSADRADSPLHF
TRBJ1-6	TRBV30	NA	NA	TGTGCCTGGAGTTTGGCGGGAGGGGGGGGTTCACCCCTCCACTTT	CAWSLAGGGGSPLHF
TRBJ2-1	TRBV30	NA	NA	TGTGCCTGGGAGGGGGATCTAGGCGATGAGCAGTTCTTC	CAWEGDLGDEQFF
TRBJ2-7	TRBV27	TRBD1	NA	TGTGCCAGCAGTCAGGACAGGGGACGGGAGCAGTACTTC	CASSQDRGREQYF
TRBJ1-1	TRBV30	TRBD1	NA	TGTGCCTGGAGACTAGACAGGGTTAATACTGAAGCTTTCTTT	CAWRLDRVNTEAFF
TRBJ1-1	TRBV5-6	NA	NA	TGTGCCAGCAGCTGGCCTCACACTGAAGCTTTCTTT	CASSWPHTEAFF
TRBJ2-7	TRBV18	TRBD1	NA	TGTGCCAGCTCACCATGGGGACAGGGGGTACCCTACGAGCAGTACTTC	CASSPWGQGVPYEQYF
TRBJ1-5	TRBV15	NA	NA	TGTGCCACCAGCAGAGGAGTCTCAAATCAGCCCCAGCATTTT	CATSRGVSNQPQHF
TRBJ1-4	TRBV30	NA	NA	TGTGCCTGTCTCCCCGGGACGCCAGTTAATGAAAAACTGTTTTTT	CACLPGTPVNEKLFF
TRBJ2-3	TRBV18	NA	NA	TGTGCCAGCTCAGGTCCCGGGACGGCGCAGTATTTT	CASSGPGTAQYF
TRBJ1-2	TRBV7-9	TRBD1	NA	TGTGCCAGCAGCCTTGGACAGGGTGCTCTATATCGCTACACCTTC	CASSLGQGALYRYTF
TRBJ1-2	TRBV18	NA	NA	TGTGCCAGCTCACCGGTGGACATTGCGAACTATGGCTACACCTTC	CASSPVDIANYGYTF
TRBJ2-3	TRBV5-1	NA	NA	TGCGCCAGCAAGGACAGAAAAAGCACAGATACGCAGTATTTT	CASKDRKSTDTQYF
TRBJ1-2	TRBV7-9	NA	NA	TGTGCCAGCAGCTCCCGCACGGGTGGCTACACCTTC	CASSSRTGGYTF
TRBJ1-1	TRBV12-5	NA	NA	TGTGCTAGTGGTTTACAGGGGAACACTGAAGCTTTCTTT	CASGLQGNTEAFF
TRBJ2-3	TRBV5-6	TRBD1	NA	TGTGCCAGCAGCGAACCGACAGGGGGCCTAACAGATACGCAGTATTTT	CASSEPTGGLTDTQYF
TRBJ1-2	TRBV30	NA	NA	TGTGCCTGGAACTACGACAGGCGGGATGGCTACACCTTC	CAWNYDRRDGYTF
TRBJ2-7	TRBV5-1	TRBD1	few	TGCGCCAGCAGCCTACAGGGGACCGAGCAGTACTTC	CASSLQGTEQYF
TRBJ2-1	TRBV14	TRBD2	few	TGTGCCAGCAGTTGGACTAGCGGGGACAGCTCCTACAATGAGCAGTTCTTC	CASSWTSGDSSYNEQFF
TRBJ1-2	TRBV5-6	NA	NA	TGTGCCAGCAGCTTGGGACAGGACCATAACTATGGCTACACCTTC	CASSLGQDHNYGYTF
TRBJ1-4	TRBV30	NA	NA	TGTGCCTGGAGTCACGGGCTGGAGCTTGAAAAACTGTTTTTT	CAWSHGLELEKLFF
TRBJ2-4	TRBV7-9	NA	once	TGTGCCAGCAGCTTAGATAGGACACCCGGGGGAAACATTCAGTACTTC	CASSLDRTPGGNIQYF
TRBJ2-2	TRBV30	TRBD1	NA	TGTGCCTGGAGGGGACAGGGGAGAACCGGGGAGCTGTTTTTT	CAWRGQGRTGELFF
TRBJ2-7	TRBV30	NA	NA	TGTGCCTGGAGTGTAAGGGGAGAGCAGTACTTC	CAWSVRGEQYF
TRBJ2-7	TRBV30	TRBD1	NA	TGTGCCTGGAGTGTAGGGGTGGGACAGGGCTACGAGCAGTACTTC	CAWSVGVGQGYEQYF
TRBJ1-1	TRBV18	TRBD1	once	TGTGCCAGCTCATCCCGACAGGGACGGAACACTGAAGCTTTCTTT	CASSSRQGRNTEAFF
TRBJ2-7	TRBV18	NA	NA	TGTGCCAGCTCACCAATCAGCTCCTACGAGCAGTACTTC	CASSPISSYEQYF
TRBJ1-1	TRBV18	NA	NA	TGTGCCAGCTCACCACAGCCGAACACTGAAGCTTTCTTT	CASSPQPNTEAFF